A single TCR beta chain is shown here with its context. Antigen: not known. These data come from a study of identifying expanded T cells in peripheral blood. Study-level points and caveats: Over two and four weeks, about 15 and 18 clones changed, versus 1.2 between replicates. Variance in clone template counts between approximately 2-week samples significantly increased with total template count across all healthy donors.

Some clones are missing from TCRdb's copy, which holds only in-frame ones; the method was immunoSEQ multiplex PCR. The data hold around 100,000 clones, with around 90% observed a single time. Healthy donors had no documented immune events, such as infections, while sampled. The germline CDR1 and CDR2 sequences are GTSNPN and SVGIG (reference sequence). This CDR3 contains 20 residues. Trimming took off 0 bases at V and 8 bases at J, with 29 bases between the two ends. The chain links TRBV30 to TRBJ1-6; D ambiguous. The specimen was blood. The source of this sequence is a person between 18 and 69 years old in good health. The CDR3 region has the DNA TGTGCCTGGAGTGTACAGTGGTTACTTGGCCCGGGCCCCAATGATTCACCCCTCCACTTT. Protein product: CAWSVQWLLGPGPNDSPLHF.